This T cell receptor (beta chain) emerged from a study of cytomegalovirus exposure and HLA in healthy donors. General study results and limits: TCR beta chain V- and J-gene trimming was linked, in a later analysis, to a missense variant in DCLRE1C. A few chains tied to CMV proved CMV antigen-specific in vitro. Usually a TCR sequence was rare, but some public TCRs were found in many donors.

J gave up 0 bases and V 4 bases, and 11 bases lay outside the gene matches. The CDR3 is made up of 19 amino acids. Germline-derived CDR1 and CDR2 are MNHNS and SASEGT. 60 Vbeta and 13 Jbeta primers were used in PCR. In the original processing: Approximately 11 million of some 80 million unique TCR beta chains were shared, per a later count. TCRdb's table, derived via immunoSEQ multiplex PCR, lists solely in-frame clones and lacks some. That table supplies the V and J calls and clone size; D and trimming were determined from the DNA. The data show about 160,000 clones, and the top ten clones hold 1.3%. A remark on this clone: Its specificity is unknown.

The source is a woman between 55 and 75 years old in good health and CMV-seronegative. Sequencing input: PBMCs. The J gene is TRBJ2-3, the V gene TRBV6-1, with 12 bases that match TRBD2. The CDR3 coding sequence is TGTGCCAGCAGTGGACCGGGACTAGCGGGCGCTTCTAGCACAGATACGCAGTATTTT. Encoded protein: CASSGPGLAGASSTDTQYF.